The 15 T cell receptor beta chains listed next were all sequenced from one sample in a study of technical replicates of blood from a few donors. Profiling relied on immunoSEQ multiplex PCR, and the TCRdb table lists in-frame clones only, not all of them. The sample has 85,000 to 100,000 clones, around 95% seen once. The specimen sequenced was T cells isolated from PBMCs. Receptor source: a human donor in good health.

The rearrangement links TRBV6-1 to TRBJ1-1, with 10 bases fitting TRBD1. J gave up 7 bases and V 2 bases, and 4 bases lay outside the gene matches. Germline V lookup: CDR1 MNHNS, CDR2 SASEGT. The CDR3 is 14 amino acids. The CDR3 loop is CASSEPGQGFEAFF. Written as DNA, the CDR3 is TGTGCCAGCAGTGAACCGGGACAGGGGTTTGAAGCTTTCTTT.

The chain uses TRBV6-1 and TRBJ2-1, with 7 bases lining up with TRBD1. V was pared by 7 bases and J by 5 bases, with 8 bases of the junction left unmatched. Germline CDR1 is MNHNS and CDR2 is SASEGT. The CDR3 length is 14 residues. The CDR3 nucleotides are TGTGCCAGCACTGGACAGGTATCTCACAATGAGCAGTTCTTC. Protein product: CASTGQVSHNEQFF.

A single count supports this clone. V gene TRBV5-1 combines with J gene TRBJ2-2; the D is unclear. Trimming left V 0 bases short and J 3 bases short, with 9 bases between. The CDR3 consists of 15 residues. The germline gives CDR1 SGHRS, CDR2 YFSETQ. The CDR3 reads CASSLDGRDTGELFF. The CDR3 DNA reads as TGCGCCAGCAGCTTGGATGGGCGAGACACCGGGGAGCTGTTTTTT.

This chain links TRBV5-1 with TRBJ2-2, with 7 bases identical to TRBD2. With 3 bases clipped from V and 7 bases from J, the junction kept 9 bases outside the gene matches. The CDR3 extends over 15 amino acids. Germline assignment: CDR1 SGHRS and CDR2 YFSETQ. Here the CDR3 reads CASSSRAGIDGELFF. As DNA, the CDR3 is TGCGCCAGCAGCTCGAGAGCGGGAATTGACGGGGAGCTGTTTTTT.

The V gene is TRBV5-1, the J gene TRBJ2-7; 10 bases line up with TRBD2. From germline, CDR1 is SGHRS and CDR2 YFSETQ. With V trimmed by 4 bases and J by 5 bases, 9 bases remained unmatched. The CDR3 spans 15 residues. CDR3 residues: CASSMLGLAGDEQYF. CDR3 nucleotides: TGCGCCAGCAGCATGCTGGGGCTAGCGGGAGACGAGCAGTACTTC.

The rearrangement joins TRBV5-1 to TRBJ2-5, with TRBD2 matching 11 bases. V lost 5 bases to trimming and J lost 3 bases; unmatched junction nucleotides: 6. Germline V CDR1 and CDR2: SGHRS, YFSETQ. This CDR3 is built from 15 residues. The CDR3 DNA reads as TGCGCCAGCAGTTTGACTAGCGGGGTCAAAGAGACCCAGTACTTC. It encodes CASSLTSGVKETQYF.

V and J are TRBV5-4 and TRBJ2-2, with no clear D. Germline V gives CDR1 SGHNT, CDR2 YYREEE (reference sequence). Between the trimmed V and J ends, which lost 8 bases and 6 bases, there was a span of 8 bases. CDR3 size: 11 residues. The CDR3 region has the DNA TGTGCCAGTCTCTTCGCCGGGGAGCTGTTTTTT. Amino acids: CASLFAGELFF.

The chain joins TRBV6-5 to TRBJ2-2, with 8 bases matching TRBD2. Germline trimming cut 2 bases from V and 9 bases from J; bases unmatched to any gene: 11. The CDR3 is 16 residues long. Germline V lookup: CDR1 MNHEY, CDR2 SVGAGI. The CDR3 DNA reads TGTGCCAGCAGTTACCCTCCCACTAGCGGCCGCAGGGAGCTGTTTTTT. The encoded protein is CASSYPPTSGRRELFF.

CDR3 sequence: CASSLDSFEQFF. CDR3 nucleotide sequence: TGTGCCAGCAGCTTGGACTCGTTTGAGCAGTTCTTC. This sequence joins TRBV5-4 and TRBJ2-1; no reliable D call. The germline V gene has CDR1 SGHNT and CDR2 YYREEE (reference sequence). CDR3 size: 12 residues. The V and J ends lost 0 bases and 9 bases respectively, with 7 bases between them.

V is TRBV5-1 and J is TRBJ1-5; 7 positions agree with TRBD1. The ends lost 4 bases at V and 8 bases at J; junction bases unmatched: 9. CDR1 is SGHRS, CDR2 YFSETQ, per germline. The CDR3 sequence is 14 residues long. CDR3 loop: CASSGGQPGEPQHF. CDR3 in DNA: TGCGCCAGCAGCGGGGGACAGCCCGGTGAGCCCCAGCATTTT.

The gene calls are TRBV4-2 and TRBJ2-1; TRBD2 matches 9 bases. The CDR3 is 18 residues long. Germline CDR1 is LGHNA and CDR2 is YNFKEQ. V shed 2 bases and J 5 bases; nucleotides not matched to a gene: 13. Here the CDR3 reads CASSQLTAGGPENNEQFF. As DNA, the CDR3 is TGTGCCAGCAGCCAATTGACAGCGGGAGGTCCCGAAAACAATGAGCAGTTCTTC.

This clone appeared a single time. The J gene is TRBJ2-3, the V gene TRBV5-1; 8 bases map to TRBD1. The junction had 12 bases not matched to a gene; V was cut back by 6 bases and J by 6 bases. The CDR3 totals 15 residues. The germline V gene encodes CDR1 SGHRS and CDR2 YFSETQ. CDR3 DNA sequence: TGCGCCAGCATCCGCGGGACAGGCGCCTCTGATACGCAGTATTTT. Its translation: CASIRGTGASDTQYF.

The chain is built from TRBV14 and TRBJ1-5; 9 nucleotides match TRBD1. The CDR3 loop spans 12 amino acids. The germline gives CDR1 SGHDN, CDR2 FVKESK. V trimming: 9 bases; J trimming: 6 bases; junction bases outside the gene matches: 3. CDR3 region: CASTGGFQPQHF. CDR3 nucleotides: TGTGCCAGTACAGGGGGCTTTCAGCCCCAGCATTTT.

In its sample, this clone was seen once. The chain uses TRBV7-9 and TRBJ1-1; D might be TRBD1 (6 bases). Germline assignment: CDR1 SEHNR and CDR2 FQNEAQ (reference sequence). The CDR3 contains 13 residues. V was trimmed by 1 base and J by 8 bases, leaving 11 bases between them. CDR3 sequence: CASSLGTAFEAFF. The CDR3 DNA is TGTGCCAGCAGCTTAGGGACAGCCTTCGAAGCTTTCTTT.

Regarding this clone: This sample also contains other DNA sequences that code for the same CDR3. The J gene is TRBJ2-7, the V gene TRBV5-1, with a possible D match to TRBD1 (6 bases). The CDR3 loop spans 15 amino acids. The ends were cut back, 1 base at V and 1 base at J, with 12 bases in the middle. From germline, CDR1 is SGHRS and CDR2 YFSETQ. The CDR3 DNA reads as TGCGCCAGCAGCTTGACGTGGACAGATTCCTACGAGCAGTACTTC. Encoded protein: CASSLTWTDSYEQYF.